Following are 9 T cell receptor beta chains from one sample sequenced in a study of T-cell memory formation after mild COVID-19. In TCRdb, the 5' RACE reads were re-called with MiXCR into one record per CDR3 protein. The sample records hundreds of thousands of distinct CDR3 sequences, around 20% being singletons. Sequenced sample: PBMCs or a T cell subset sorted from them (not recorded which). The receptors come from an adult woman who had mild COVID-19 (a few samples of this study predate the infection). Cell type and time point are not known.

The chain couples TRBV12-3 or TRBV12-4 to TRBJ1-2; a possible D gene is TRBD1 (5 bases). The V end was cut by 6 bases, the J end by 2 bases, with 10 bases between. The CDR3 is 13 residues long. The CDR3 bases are TGTGCCAGCAGAAGGGACTTAAACTATGGCTACACCTTC. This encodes CASRRDLNYGYTF.

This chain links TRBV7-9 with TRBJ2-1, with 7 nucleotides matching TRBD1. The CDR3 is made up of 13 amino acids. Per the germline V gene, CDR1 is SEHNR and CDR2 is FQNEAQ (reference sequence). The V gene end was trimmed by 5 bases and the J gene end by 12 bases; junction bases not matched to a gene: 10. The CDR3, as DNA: TGTGCCAGCAGCCTGGACAGGCTGGGTGTGCAGTTCTTC. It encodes CASSLDRLGVQFF.

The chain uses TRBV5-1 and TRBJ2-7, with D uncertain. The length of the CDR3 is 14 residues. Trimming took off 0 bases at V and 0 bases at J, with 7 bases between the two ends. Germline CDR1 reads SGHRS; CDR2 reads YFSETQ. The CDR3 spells CASSLAANSYEQYF. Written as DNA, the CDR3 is TGCGCCAGCAGCTTGGCTGCAAACTCCTACGAGCAGTACTTC.

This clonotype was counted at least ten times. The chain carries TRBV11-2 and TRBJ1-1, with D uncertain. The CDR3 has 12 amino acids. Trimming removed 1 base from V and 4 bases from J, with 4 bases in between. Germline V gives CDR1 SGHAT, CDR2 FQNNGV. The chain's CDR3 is CASSLVSTEAFF. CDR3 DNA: TGTGCCAGCAGCTTAGTTAGCACTGAAGCTTTCTTT.

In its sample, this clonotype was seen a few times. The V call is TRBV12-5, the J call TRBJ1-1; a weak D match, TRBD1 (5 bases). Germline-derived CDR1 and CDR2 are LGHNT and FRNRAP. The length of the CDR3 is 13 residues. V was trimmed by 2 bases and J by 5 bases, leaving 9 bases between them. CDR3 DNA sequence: TGTGCTAGTGGTTTGTCTGGGGGAACTGAAGCTTTCTTT. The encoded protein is CASGLSGGTEAFF.

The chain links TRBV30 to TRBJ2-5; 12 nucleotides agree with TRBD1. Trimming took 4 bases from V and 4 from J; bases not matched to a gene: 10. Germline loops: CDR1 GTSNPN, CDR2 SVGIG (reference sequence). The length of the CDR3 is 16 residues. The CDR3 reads CAWTLAGTGGAETQYF. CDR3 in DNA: TGTGCCTGGACCCTGGCAGGGACAGGGGGCGCAGAGACCCAGTACTTC.

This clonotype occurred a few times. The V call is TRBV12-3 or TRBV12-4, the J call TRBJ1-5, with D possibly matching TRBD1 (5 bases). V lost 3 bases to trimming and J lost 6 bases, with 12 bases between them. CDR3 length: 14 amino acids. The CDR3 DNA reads TGTGCCAGCAGTTTGGATCAAGGGGCTCAGCCCCAGCATTTT. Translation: CASSLDQGAQPQHF.

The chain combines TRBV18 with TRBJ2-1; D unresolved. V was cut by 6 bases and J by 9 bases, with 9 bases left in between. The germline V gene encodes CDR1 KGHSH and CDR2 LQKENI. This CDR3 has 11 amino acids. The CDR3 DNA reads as TGTGCCAGCTCTAGCCTCACTGAGCAGTTCTTC. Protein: CASSSLTEQFF.

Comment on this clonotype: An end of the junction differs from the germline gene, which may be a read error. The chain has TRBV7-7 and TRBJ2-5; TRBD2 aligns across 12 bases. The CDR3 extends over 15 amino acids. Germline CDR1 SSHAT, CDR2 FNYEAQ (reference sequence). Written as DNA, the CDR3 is TGTGCTAGCAGCCCGACTAGCGGGAGAGGAGAGACCCAGTACTTC. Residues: CASSPTSGRGETQYF.